This T cell receptor (beta chain) was observed in a study of cytomegalovirus exposure and HLA in healthy donors. Study-wide results and caveats: Fewer N-insertions than the 666-donor mean were reportedly shown by an Asian-associated ancestry cluster in a later analysis.

This PCR relied on a set of 60 Vbeta primers and 13 Jbeta primers. Some clones are missing from TCRdb's copy, which holds only in-frame ones; the method was immunoSEQ multiplex PCR. There are 95,000 to 110,000 clones in the sample; about 9.4% occur only once, and less than 6% lies in the top ten. Trimming took 4 bases from V and 4 from J, leaving 13 bases between them. CDR1 is PRHDT, CDR2 FYEKMQ, per germline (reference sequence). There are 15 residues in the CDR3. This clone was observed a handful of times. Its antigen is unidentified. Sequenced sample: PBMCs. The V and J genes are TRBV13 and TRBJ2-2, with a weak D call TRBD1 (8 bases). This TCR came from a man aged 35-49 years in good health and CMV-seropositive. The CDR3 DNA is TGTGCCAGCAGCTCACAGGGGGGGGCCACCGGGGAGCTGTTTTTT. Encoded protein: CASSSQGGATGELFF.